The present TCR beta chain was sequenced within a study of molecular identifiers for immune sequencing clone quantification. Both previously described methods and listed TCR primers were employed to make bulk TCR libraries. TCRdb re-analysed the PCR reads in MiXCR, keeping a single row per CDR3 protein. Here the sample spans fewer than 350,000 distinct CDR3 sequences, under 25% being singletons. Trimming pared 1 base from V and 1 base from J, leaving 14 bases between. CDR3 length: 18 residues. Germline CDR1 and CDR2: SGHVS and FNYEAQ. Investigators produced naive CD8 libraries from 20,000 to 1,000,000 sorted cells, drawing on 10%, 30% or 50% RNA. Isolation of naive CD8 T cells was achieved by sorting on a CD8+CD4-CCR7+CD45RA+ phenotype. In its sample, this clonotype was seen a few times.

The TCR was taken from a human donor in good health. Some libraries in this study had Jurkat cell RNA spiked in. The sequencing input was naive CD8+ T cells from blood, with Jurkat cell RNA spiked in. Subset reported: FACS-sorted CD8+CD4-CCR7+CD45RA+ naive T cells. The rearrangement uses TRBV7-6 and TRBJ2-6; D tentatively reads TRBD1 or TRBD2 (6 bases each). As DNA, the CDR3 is TGTGCCAGCAGCTTAGAGGGGGGTGCGCTGTCTGGGGCCAACGTCCTGACTTTC. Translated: CASSLEGGALSGANVLTF.